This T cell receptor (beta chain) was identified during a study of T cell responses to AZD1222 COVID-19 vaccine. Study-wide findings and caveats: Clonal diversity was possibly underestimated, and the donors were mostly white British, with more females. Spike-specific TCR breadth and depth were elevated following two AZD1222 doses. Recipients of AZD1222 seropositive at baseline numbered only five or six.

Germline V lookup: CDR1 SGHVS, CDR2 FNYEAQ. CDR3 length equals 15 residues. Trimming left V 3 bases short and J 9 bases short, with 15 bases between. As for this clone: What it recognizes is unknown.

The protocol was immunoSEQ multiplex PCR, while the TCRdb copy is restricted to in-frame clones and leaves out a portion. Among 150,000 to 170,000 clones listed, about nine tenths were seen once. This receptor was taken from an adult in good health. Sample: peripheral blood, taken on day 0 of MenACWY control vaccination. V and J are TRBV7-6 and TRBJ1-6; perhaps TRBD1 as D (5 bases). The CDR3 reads CASSLENRRGSPLHF. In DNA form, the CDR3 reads TGTGCCAGCAGCTTGGAGAACCGAAGGGGTTCACCCCTCCACTTT.